The 2 T cell receptor beta chains presented below share a single source sample, sequenced in a study of OX40 agonist ivuxolimab in advanced cancers. The protocol was immunoSEQ multiplex PCR, while the TCRdb copy is restricted to in-frame clones and leaves out a portion. The sample lists roughly 48,000 clones; roughly four fifths were seen once. The sample was CD4+ or CD8+ T cells sorted from blood, taken in a trial of the OX40 agonist ivuxolimab. These receptors came from an adult with an advanced solid tumor such as melanoma, head and neck, liver or kidney cancer.

V gene TRBV19 combines with J gene TRBJ1-5; weak D call: TRBD1 (5 bases). The V end was cut by 6 bases, the J end by 4 bases, with 13 bases between. Germline CDR1 reads LNHDA; CDR2 reads SQIVND (reference sequence). This CDR3 region has 14 residues. The CDR3 reads CASRRGVENQPQHF. CDR3 DNA: TGTGCCAGTAGAAGAGGGGTAGAGAATCAGCCCCAGCATTTT.

The CDR3 region has the DNA TGTGCCAGCAGCTTACTAGCGGGAGGGCTCAATGAGCAGTTCTTC. Translation gives CASSLLAGGLNEQFF. The V and J genes are TRBV7-2 and TRBJ2-1; 12 bases are a match to TRBD2. The CDR3 consists of 15 residues. V was pared by 2 bases and J by 6 bases, with 2 bases of the junction left unmatched. CDR1 and CDR2 from the germline V gene are SGHTA and FQGNSA.